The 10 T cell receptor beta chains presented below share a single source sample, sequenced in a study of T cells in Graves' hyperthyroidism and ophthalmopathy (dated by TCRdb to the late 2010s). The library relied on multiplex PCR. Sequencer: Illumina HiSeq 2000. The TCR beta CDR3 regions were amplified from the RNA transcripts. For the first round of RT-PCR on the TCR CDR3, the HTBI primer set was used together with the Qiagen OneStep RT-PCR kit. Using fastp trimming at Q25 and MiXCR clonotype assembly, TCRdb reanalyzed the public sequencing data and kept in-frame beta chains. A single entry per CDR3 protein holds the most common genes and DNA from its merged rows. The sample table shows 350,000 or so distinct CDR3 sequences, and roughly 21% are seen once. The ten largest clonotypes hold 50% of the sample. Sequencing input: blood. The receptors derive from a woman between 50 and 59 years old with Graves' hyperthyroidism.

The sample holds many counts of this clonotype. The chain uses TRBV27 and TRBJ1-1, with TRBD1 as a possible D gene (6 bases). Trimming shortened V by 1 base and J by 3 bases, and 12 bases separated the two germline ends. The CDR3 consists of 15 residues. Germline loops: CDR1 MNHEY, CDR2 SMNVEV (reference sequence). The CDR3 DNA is TGTGCCAGCAGTTTATTAACAGGGAGGTACACTGAAGCTTTCTTT. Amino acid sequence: CASSLLTGRYTEAFF.

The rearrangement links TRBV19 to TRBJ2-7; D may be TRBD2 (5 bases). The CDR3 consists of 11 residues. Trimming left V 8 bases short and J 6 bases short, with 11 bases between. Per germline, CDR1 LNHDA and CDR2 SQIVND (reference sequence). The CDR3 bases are TGTGCCAGTGGACTCCTGGGCGAGCAGTACTTC. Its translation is CASGLLGEQYF.

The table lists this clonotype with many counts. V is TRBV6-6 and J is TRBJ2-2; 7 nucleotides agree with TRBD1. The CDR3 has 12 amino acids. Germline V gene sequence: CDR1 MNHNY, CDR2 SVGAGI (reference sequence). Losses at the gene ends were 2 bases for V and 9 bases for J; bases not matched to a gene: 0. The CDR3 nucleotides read TGTGCCAGCAGTTACAGGGGGCGGGAGCTGTTTTTT. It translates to CASSYRGRELFF.

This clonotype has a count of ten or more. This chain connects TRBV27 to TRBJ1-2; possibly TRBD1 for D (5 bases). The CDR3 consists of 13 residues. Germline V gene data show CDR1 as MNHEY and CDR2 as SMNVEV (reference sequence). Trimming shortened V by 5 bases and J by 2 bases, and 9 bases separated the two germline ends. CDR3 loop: CASSPRQNYGYTF. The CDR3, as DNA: TGTGCCAGCAGTCCGCGACAGAACTATGGCTACACCTTC.

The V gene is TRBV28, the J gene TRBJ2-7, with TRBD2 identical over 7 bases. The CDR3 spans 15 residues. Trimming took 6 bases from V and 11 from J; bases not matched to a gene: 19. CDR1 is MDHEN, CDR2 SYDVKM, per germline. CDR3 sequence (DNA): TGTGCCAGCAGCCCCCGGGACTACGATACAGGAGGAGAGTACTTC. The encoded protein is CASSPRDYDTGGEYF.

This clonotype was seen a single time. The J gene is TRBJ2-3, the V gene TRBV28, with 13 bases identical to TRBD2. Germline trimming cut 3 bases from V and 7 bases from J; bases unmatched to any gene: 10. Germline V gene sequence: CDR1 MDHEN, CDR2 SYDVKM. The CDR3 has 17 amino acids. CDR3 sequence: CASSFLLAGGPGNTQYF. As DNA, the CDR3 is TGTGCCAGCAGTTTCTTACTAGCGGGGGGGCCGGGGAATACGCAGTATTTT.

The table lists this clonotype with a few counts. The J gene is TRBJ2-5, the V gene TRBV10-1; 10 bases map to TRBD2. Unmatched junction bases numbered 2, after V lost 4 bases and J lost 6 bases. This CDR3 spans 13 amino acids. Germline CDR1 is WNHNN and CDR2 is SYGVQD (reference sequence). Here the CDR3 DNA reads TGCGCCAGCAGTGCTAGCGGGAGCAAGACCCAGTACTTC. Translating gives CASSASGSKTQYF.

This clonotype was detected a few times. This CDR3 is CACPRGSSYNEQFF. The CDR3, as DNA: TGTGCCTGCCCTCGGGGGAGCTCCTACAATGAGCAGTTCTTC. V gene TRBV30 combines with J gene TRBJ2-1, with D tentatively TRBD2 (6 bases). Deletions cut 6 bases from V and 0 bases from J, with 12 bases between. The CDR3 loop spans 14 amino acids. Germline V lookup: CDR1 GTSNPN, CDR2 SVGIG (reference sequence).

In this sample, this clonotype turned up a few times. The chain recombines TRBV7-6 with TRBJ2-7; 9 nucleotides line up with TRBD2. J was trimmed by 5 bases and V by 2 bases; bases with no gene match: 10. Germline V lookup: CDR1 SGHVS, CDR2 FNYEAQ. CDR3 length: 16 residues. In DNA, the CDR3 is TGTGCCAGCAGCTTACTCTCGCGGGGGGGCATAGACGAGCAGTACTTC. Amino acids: CASSLLSRGGIDEQYF.

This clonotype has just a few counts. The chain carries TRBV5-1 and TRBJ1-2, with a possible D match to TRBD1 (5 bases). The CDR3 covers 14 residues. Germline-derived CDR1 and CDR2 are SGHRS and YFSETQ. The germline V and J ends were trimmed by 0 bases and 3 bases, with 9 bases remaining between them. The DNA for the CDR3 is TGCGCCAGCAGCTTGGGTGTAGGGGACTATGGCTACACCTTC. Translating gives CASSLGVGDYGYTF.